Listed below are T cell receptor gamma chains from one sample, sequenced in a study of γδ T cells in repeated Plasmodium falciparum infection. TCRdb re-called clones from the multiplex PCR reads via CATT. The sample lists approximately 25,000 gamma-chain clones; 3% were seen once. Sequenced sample: gamma-delta T cells from blood. Source of these receptors: a pool of human donors (malaria-infected and uninfected, not separated). The CDR3 runs from the conserved cysteine through the conserved F or W. Size is stated for part of the rows, as once, few or many counts, or as a class when the clone is expanded.

J gene: TRGJ1/TRGJ2; clone size: medium-sized; V gene: TRGV9; CDR3 DNA: TGTGCCTTGTGGGAGGTGACGGATTATAAGAAACTCTTT; CDR3 protein: CALWEVTDYKKLF
J gene: TRGJ1/TRGJ2; clone size: many; V gene: TRGV5; CDR3 DNA: TGTGCCACCTGGGACACCCGAGACCGTAATTATTATAAGAAACTCTTT; CDR3 protein: CATWDTRDRNYYKKLF
J gene: TRGJ1/TRGJ2; clone size: many; V gene: TRGV9; CDR3 DNA: TGTGCCTTGTGGGAGGTGCGGCGTTATAAGAAACTCTTT; CDR3 protein: CALWEVRRYKKLF
J gene: TRGJ1/TRGJ2; clone size: many; V gene: TRGV9; CDR3 DNA: TGTGCCTTGTGGACCTTTCAAAAGAAACTCTTT; CDR3 protein: CALWTFQKKLF
J gene: TRGJP2; clone size: medium-sized; V gene: TRGV9; CDR3 DNA: TGTGCCTTGCGCATAGGAGGGATCAAGACGTTT; CDR3 protein: CALRIGGIKTF
J gene: TRGJ1/TRGJ2; clone size: many; V gene: TRGV2; CDR3 DNA: TGTGCCACATGGGACGGACCGAATTATTATAAGAAACTCTTT; CDR3 protein: CATWDGPNYYKKLF
J gene: TRGJ1/TRGJ2; clone size: many; V gene: TRGV8; CDR3 DNA: TGTGCCACCTGGGATATTTATAAGAAACTCTTT; CDR3 protein: CATWDIYKKLF
J gene: TRGJ1/TRGJ2; clone size: many; V gene: TRGV5; CDR3 DNA: TGTGCCACCTGGGACAGGCTTGGTTATTATAAGAAACTCTTT; CDR3 protein: CATWDRLGYYKKLF
J gene: TRGJ1/TRGJ2; clone size: many; V gene: TRGV9; CDR3 DNA: TGTGCCTTGTGGGAGGTGCAGTGCTATAAGAAACTCTTT; CDR3 protein: CALWEVQCYKKLF
J gene: TRGJ1/TRGJ2; clone size: many; V gene: TRGV8; CDR3 DNA: TGTGCCACCTGGGATAGCGTCTATTATAAGAAACTCTTT; CDR3 protein: CATWDSVYYKKLF
J gene: TRGJP; clone size: many; V gene: TRGV4; CDR3 DNA: TGTGCCACCTGGGATGGTAATGAGTTGGGCAAAAAAATCAAGGTATTT; CDR3 protein: CATWDGNELGKKIKVF
J gene: TRGJ1/TRGJ2; clone size: large; V gene: TRGV9; CDR3 DNA: TGTGCCTTGTGGGAGGTGCGACATTATTATAAGAAACTCTTT; CDR3 protein: CALWEVRHYYKKLF
J gene: TRGJ1/TRGJ2; clone size: many; V gene: TRGV5; CDR3 DNA: TGTGCCACCTGGAGCTATTATAAGAAACTCTTT; CDR3 protein: CATWSYYKKLF
J gene: TRGJP1; clone size: many; V gene: TRGV9; CDR3 DNA: TGTGCCTTGTGGGACCCACTAACTGGTTGGTTCAAGATATTT; CDR3 protein: CALWDPLTGWFKIF
J gene: TRGJP2; clone size: many; V gene: TRGV8; CDR3 DNA: TGTGCCACCTGGGATAGGAGTGATTGGATCAAGACGTTT; CDR3 protein: CATWDRSDWIKTF
J gene: TRGJ1/TRGJ2; clone size: many; V gene: TRGV4; CDR3 DNA: TGTGCCACCTGGGATGGGCTATATTATAAGAAACTCTTT; CDR3 protein: CATWDGLYYKKLF
J gene: TRGJ1/TRGJ2; clone size: many; V gene: TRGV5; CDR3 DNA: TGTGCCACCTGGGAAGGTCGGAGCTCGAATTATTATAAGAAACTCTTT; CDR3 protein: CATWEGRSSNYYKKLF
J gene: TRGJP2; clone size: many; V gene: TRGV8; CDR3 DNA: TGTGCCACCTGGTCTAGTGATTGGATCAAGACGTTT; CDR3 protein: CATWSSDWIKTF
J gene: TRGJ1/TRGJ2; clone size: many; V gene: TRGV4; CDR3 DNA: TGTGCCACCTGGGACCCGCCCGGACGGAAACTCTTT; CDR3 protein: CATWDPPGRKLF
J gene: TRGJ1/TRGJ2; clone size: many; V gene: TRGV4; CDR3 DNA: TGTGCCACCTGGGATGGCCCGGATAAACTCTTT; CDR3 protein: CATWDGPDKLF
J gene: TRGJ1/TRGJ2; clone size: many; V gene: TRGV9; CDR3 DNA: TGTGCCTTGTGGGAGGTGCCCCTGGAGGGCTATAAGAAACTCTTC; CDR3 protein: CALWEVPLEGYKKLF
J gene: TRGJ1/TRGJ2; clone size: many; V gene: TRGV2; CDR3 DNA: TGTGCCACCTGGGACCGTAGTTATTATAAGAAACTCTTT; CDR3 protein: CATWDRSYYKKLF
J gene: TRGJP; clone size: many; V gene: TRGV9; CDR3 DNA: TGTGCCTTGTGGGAGGGCAAGTTGGGCAAAAAAATCAAGGTATTT; CDR3 protein: CALWEGKLGKKIKVF
J gene: TRGJ1/TRGJ2; clone size: many; V gene: TRGV2; CDR3 DNA: TGTGCCACCTGGGACGGGCTCCACTATAAGAAACTCTTT; CDR3 protein: CATWDGLHYKKLF
J gene: TRGJP; clone size: many; V gene: TRGV9; CDR3 DNA: TGTGCCTTGTGGGAGGTACAACAAGAGTTGGGCAAAAAAATCAAGGTATTT; CDR3 protein: CALWEVQQELGKKIKVF
J gene: TRGJ1/TRGJ2; clone size: many; V gene: TRGV8; CDR3 DNA: TGTACCACCTGGAATTATTGTAAGAAACTCTTT; CDR3 protein: CTTWNYCKKLF
J gene: TRGJ1/TRGJ2; clone size: medium-sized; V gene: TRGV9; CDR3 DNA: TGTGCCTTGTGGAAGAATTATTATAAGAAACTCTTT; CDR3 protein: CALWKNYYKKLF
J gene: TRGJP2; clone size: many; V gene: TRGV8; CDR3 DNA: TGTGCCACCTGGGATACTCGGACGTGGATCAAGACGTTT; CDR3 protein: CATWDTRTWIKTF
J gene: TRGJ1/TRGJ2; clone size: medium-sized; V gene: TRGV4; CDR3 DNA: TGTGCCACCTGGGATAGGGATTATTATAAGAAACTCTTT; CDR3 protein: CATWDRDYYKKLF
J gene: TRGJ1/TRGJ2; clone size: many; V gene: TRGV5; CDR3 DNA: TGTGCCACCTGGGACAGGCCCAACGAATGGAAACTCTTT; CDR3 protein: CATWDRPNEWKLF
J gene: TRGJ1/TRGJ2; clone size: NA; V gene: TRGV3; CDR3 DNA: TGTGCCACCTGGGACAGGCTCCGGAACTATAAGAAACTCTTT; CDR3 protein: CATWDRLRNYKKLF
J gene: TRGJ1/TRGJ2; clone size: many; V gene: TRGV5; CDR3 DNA: TGTGCCACCTGGGATAGCGAAAGGTATTATAAGAAACTCTTT; CDR3 protein: CATWDSERYYKKLF